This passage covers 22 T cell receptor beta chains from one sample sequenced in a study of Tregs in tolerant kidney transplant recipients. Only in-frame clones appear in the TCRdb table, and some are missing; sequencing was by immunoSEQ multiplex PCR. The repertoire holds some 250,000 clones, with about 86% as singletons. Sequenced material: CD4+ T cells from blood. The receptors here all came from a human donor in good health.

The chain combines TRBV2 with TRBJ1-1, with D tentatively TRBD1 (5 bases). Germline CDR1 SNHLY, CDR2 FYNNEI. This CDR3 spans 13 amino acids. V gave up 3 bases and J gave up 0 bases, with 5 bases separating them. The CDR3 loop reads CASSDRVNTEAFF. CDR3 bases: TGTGCCAGCAGTGACAGGGTGAACACTGAAGCTTTCTTT. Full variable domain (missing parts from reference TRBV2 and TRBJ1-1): EPEVTQTPSHQVTQMGQEVILRCVPISNHLYFYWYRQILGQKVEFLVSFYNNEISEKSEIFDDQFSVERPDGSNFTLKIRSTKLEDSAMYFCASSDRVNTEAFFGQGTRLTVV.

CDR3 nucleotides: TGTGCCAGTAGTATGGGACAGGGCCGGGCTCAGCCCCAGCATTTT. Its translation: CASSMGQGRAQPQHF. The chain carries TRBV19 and TRBJ1-5, with 9 positions matching TRBD1. CDR1 LNHDA and CDR2 SQIVND come from the germline V gene (reference sequence). Germline trimming cut 3 bases from V and 6 bases from J; bases unmatched to any gene: 6. The CDR3 runs to 15 residues.

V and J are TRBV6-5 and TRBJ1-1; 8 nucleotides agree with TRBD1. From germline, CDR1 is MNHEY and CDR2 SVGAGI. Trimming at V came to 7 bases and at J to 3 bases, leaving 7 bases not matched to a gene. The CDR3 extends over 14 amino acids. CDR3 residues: CASIGTGVYTEAFF. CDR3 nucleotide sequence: TGTGCCAGCATAGGGACAGGAGTCTACACTGAAGCTTTCTTT.

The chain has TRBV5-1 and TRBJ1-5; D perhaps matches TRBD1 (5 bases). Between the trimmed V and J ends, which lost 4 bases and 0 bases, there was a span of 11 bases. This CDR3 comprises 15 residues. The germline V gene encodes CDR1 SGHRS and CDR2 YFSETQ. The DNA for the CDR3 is TGCGCCAGCAGCCCGGGACTTAGTAGCAATCAGCCCCAGCATTTT. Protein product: CASSPGLSSNQPQHF.

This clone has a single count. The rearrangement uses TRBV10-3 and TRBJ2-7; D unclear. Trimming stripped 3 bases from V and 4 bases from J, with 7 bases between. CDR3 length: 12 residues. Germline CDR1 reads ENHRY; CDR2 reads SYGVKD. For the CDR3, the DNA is TGTGCCATCAGTGAAAGAGAGTACGAGCAGTACTTC. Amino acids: CAISEREYEQYF.

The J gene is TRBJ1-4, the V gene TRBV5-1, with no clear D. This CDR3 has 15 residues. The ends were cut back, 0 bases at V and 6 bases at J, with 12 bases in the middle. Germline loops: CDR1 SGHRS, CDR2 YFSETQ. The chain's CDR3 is CASSLAGAEHEKLFF. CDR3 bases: TGCGCCAGCAGCTTGGCGGGCGCAGAGCATGAAAAACTGTTTTTT.

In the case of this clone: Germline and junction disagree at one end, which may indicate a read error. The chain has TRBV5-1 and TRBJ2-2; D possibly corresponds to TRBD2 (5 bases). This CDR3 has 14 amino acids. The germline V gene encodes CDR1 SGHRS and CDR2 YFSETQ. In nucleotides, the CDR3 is TGCGCCAACAGCTACTCTAGCAGCACCGGGGAGCTGTTTTTT. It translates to CANSYSSSTGELFF. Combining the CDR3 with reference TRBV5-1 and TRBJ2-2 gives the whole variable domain KAGVTQTPRYLIKTRGQQVTLSCSPISGHRSVSWYQQTPGQGLQFLFEYFSETQRNKGNFPGRFSGRQFSNSRSEMNVSTLELGDSALYLCANSYSSSTGELFFGEGSRLTVL.

Here the CDR3 reads CATSRKIAADHNEQFF. CDR3 nucleotides: TGTGCCACCAGCAGAAAAATAGCGGCCGACCACAATGAGCAGTTCTTC. The chain is built from TRBV15 and TRBJ2-1; D is possibly TRBD2 (6 bases). Germline V CDR1 and CDR2: LNHNV, YYDKDF (reference sequence). The CDR3 is made up of 16 amino acids. V was clipped by 2 bases and J by 5 bases, with 16 bases between them.

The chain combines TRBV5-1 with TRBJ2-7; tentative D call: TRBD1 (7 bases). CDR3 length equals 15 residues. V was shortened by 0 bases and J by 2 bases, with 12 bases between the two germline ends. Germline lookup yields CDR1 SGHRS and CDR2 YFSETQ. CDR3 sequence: CASSLEQGRTYEQYF. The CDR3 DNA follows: TGCGCCAGCAGCTTGGAACAGGGGAGGACCTACGAGCAGTACTTC.

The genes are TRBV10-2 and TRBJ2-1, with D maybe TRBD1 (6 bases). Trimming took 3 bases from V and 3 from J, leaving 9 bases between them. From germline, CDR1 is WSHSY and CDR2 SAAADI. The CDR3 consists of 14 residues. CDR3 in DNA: TGCGCCAGCAGTGATTGGGGGCTCTACAATGAGCAGTTCTTC. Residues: CASSDWGLYNEQFF.

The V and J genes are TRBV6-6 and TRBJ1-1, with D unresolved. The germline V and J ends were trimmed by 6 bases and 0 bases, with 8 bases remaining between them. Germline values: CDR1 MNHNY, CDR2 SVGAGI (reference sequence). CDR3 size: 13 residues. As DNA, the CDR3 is TGTGCCAGCAGCATATTAGTGAACACTGAAGCTTTCTTT. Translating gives CASSILVNTEAFF.

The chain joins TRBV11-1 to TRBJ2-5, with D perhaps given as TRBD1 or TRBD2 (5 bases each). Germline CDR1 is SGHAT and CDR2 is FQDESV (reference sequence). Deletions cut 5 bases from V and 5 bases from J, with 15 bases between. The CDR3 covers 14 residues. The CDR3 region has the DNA TGTGCCAGCAGCCCTCTGACTGGGACGGAGACCCAGTACTTC. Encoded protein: CASSPLTGTETQYF.

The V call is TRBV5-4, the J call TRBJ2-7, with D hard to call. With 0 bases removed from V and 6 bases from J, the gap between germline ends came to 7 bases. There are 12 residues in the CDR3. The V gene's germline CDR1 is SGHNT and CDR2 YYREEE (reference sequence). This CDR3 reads CASSLDPTEQYF. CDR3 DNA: TGTGCCAGCAGCTTGGATCCCACCGAGCAGTACTTC.

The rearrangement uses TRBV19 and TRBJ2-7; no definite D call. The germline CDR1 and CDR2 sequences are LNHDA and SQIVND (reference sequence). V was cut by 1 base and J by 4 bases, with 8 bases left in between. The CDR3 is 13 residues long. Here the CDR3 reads CASSIGRHYEQYF. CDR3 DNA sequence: TGTGCCAGTAGTATAGGGCGGCATTACGAGCAGTACTTC.

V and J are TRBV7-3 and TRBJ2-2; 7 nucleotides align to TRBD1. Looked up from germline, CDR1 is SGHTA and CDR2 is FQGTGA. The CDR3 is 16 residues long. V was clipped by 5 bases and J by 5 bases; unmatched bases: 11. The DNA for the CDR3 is TGTGCCAGCAGCCGAAGCCCGGGACAGAGGACCGGGGAGCTGTTTTTT. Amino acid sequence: CASSRSPGQRTGELFF.

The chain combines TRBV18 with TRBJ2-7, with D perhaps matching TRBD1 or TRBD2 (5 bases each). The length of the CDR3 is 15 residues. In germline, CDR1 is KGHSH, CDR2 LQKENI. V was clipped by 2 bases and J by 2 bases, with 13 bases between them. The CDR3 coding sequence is TGTGCCAGCTCACCAACAGGCGCGGGTCCCTACGAGCAGTACTTC. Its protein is CASSPTGAGPYEQYF.

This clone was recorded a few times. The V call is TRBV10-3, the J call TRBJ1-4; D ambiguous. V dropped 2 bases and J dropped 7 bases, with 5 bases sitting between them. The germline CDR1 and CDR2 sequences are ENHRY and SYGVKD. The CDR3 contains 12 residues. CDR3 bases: TGTGCCATCAGTGAGGAAACTGAAAAACTGTTTTTT. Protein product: CAISEETEKLFF.

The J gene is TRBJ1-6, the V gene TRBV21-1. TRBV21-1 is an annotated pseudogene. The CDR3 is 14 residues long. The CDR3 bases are TGTGCCAGCACCAGGGAGGGGGCATCCTCACCCCTCCACTTT. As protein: CASTREGASSPLHF.

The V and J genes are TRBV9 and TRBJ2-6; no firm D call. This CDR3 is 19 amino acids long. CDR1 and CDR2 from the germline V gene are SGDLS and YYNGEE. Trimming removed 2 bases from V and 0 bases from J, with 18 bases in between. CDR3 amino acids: CASSVLGRTSASGANVLTF. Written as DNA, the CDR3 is TGTGCCAGCAGCGTCTTAGGCAGGACGAGTGCCTCTGGGGCCAACGTCCTGACTTTC.

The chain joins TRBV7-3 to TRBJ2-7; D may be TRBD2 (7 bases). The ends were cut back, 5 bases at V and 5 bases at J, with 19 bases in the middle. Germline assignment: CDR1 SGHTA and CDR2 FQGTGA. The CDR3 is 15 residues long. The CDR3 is CASSLQGGERDEQYF. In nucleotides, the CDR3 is TGTGCCAGCAGCCTTCAAGGGGGGGAACGGGACGAGCAGTACTTC.

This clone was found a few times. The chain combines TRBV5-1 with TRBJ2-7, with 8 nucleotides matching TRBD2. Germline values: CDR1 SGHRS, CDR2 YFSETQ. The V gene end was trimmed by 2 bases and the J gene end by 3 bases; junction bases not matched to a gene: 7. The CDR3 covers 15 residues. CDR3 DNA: TGCGCCAGCAGCTTACTAGCGGCGGAGGGCTACGAGCAGTACTTC. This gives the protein CASSLLAAEGYEQYF.

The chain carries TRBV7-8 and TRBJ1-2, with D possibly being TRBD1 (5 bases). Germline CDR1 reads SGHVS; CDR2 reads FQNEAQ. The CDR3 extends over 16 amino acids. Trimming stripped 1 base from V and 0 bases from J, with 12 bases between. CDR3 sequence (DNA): TGTGCCAGCAGCTTAGGAGGGGCGTCGACTAACTATGGCTACACCTTC. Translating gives CASSLGGASTNYGYTF. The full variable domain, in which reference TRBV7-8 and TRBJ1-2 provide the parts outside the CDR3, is GAGVSQSPRYKVAKRGQDVALRCDPISGHVSLFWYQQALGQGPEFLTYFQNEAQLDKSGLPSDRFFAERPEGSVSTLKIQRTQQEDSAVYLCASSLGGASTNYGYTFGSGTRLTVV.